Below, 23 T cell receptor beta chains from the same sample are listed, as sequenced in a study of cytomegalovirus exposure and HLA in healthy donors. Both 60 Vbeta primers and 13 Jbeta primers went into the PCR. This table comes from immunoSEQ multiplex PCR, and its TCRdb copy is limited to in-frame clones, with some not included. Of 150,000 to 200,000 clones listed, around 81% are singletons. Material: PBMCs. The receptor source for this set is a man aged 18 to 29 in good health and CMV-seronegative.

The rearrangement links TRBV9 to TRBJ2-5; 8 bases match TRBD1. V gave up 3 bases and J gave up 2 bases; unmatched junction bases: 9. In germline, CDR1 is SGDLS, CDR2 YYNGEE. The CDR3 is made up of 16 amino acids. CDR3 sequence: CASSARQGTSQETQYF. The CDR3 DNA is TGTGCCAGCAGCGCCCGACAGGGGACATCTCAAGAGACCCAGTACTTC.

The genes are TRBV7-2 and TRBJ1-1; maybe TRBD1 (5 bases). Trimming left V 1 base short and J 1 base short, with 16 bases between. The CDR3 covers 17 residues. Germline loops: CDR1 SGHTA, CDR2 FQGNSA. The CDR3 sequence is CASSLEGGRVANTEAFF. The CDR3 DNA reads TGTGCCAGCAGCTTAGAGGGCGGCAGGGTGGCGAACACTGAAGCTTTCTTT.

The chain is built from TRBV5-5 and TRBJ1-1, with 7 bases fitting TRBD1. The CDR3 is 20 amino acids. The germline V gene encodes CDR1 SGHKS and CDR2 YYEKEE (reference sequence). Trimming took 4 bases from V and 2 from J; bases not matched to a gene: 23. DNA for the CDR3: TGTGCCAGCAGCCGTACAGGGGATCGGGGCCTGGGGGAGATAAACACTGAAGCTTTCTTT. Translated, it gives CASSRTGDRGLGEINTEAFF.

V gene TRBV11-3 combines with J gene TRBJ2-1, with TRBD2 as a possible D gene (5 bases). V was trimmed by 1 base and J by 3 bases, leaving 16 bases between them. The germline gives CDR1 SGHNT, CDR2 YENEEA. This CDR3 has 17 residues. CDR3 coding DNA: TGTGCCAGCAGCTTAGCCTTCGGGGATTCCGTCTACAATGAGCAGTTCTTC. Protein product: CASSLAFGDSVYNEQFF.

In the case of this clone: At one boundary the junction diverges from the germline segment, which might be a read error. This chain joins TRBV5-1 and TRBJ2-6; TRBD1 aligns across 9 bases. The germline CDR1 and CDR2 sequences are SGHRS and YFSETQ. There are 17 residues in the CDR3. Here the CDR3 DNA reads TGCGCCAGCGGCTTGGTGGGACAGGGTCTTGGGGCCAACGTCCTGACTTTC. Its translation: CASGLVGQGLGANVLTF.

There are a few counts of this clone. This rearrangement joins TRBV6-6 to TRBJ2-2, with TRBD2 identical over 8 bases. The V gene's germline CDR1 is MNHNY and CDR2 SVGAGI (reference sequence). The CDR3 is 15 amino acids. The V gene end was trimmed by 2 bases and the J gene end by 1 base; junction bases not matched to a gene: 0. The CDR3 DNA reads TGTGCCAGCAGTTACACTAGCGGGAACACCGGGGAGCTGTTTTTT. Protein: CASSYTSGNTGELFF.

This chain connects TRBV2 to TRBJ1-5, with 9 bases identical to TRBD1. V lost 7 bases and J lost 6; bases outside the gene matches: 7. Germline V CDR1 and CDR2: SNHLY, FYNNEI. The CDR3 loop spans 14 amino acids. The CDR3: CASTRDRAVQPQHF. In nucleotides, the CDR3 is TGTGCCAGCACGCGGGACAGGGCCGTTCAGCCCCAGCATTTT.

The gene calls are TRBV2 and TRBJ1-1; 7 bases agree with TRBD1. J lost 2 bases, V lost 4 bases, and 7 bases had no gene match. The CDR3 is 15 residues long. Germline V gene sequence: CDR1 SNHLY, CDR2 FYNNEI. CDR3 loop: CASSVLNRGNTEAFF. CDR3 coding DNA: TGTGCCAGCAGTGTTTTGAACAGGGGCAACACTGAAGCTTTCTTT. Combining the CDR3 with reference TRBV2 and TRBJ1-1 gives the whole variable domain EPEVTQTPSHQVTQMGQEVILRCVPISNHLYFYWYRQILGQKVEFLVSFYNNEISEKSEIFDDQFSVERPDGSNFTLKIRSTKLEDSAMYFCASSVLNRGNTEAFFGQGTRLTVV.

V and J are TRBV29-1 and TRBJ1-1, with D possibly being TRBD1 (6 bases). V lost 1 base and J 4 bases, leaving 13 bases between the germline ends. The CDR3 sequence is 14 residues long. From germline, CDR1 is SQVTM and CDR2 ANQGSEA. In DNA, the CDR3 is TGCAGCGTTGAAGCCGGGGGGCAGGGCACTGAAGCTTTCTTT. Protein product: CSVEAGGQGTEAFF.

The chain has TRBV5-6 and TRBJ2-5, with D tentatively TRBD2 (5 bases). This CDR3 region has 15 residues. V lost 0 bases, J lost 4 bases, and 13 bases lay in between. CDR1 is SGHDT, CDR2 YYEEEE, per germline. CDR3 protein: CASSLVELGRETQYF. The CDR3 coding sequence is TGTGCCAGCAGCTTGGTGGAATTGGGGAGAGAGACCCAGTACTTC.

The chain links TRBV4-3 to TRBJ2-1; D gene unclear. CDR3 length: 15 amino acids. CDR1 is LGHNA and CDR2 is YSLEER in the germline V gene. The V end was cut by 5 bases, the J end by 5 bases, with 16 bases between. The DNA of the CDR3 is TGCGCCAGCAGCGAAGTTCGGCGCGGTAACAATGAGCAGTTCTTC. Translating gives CASSEVRRGNNEQFF.

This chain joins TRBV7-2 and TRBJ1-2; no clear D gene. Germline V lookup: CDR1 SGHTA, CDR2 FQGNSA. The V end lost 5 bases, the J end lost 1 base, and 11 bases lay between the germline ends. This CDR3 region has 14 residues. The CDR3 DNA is TGTGCCAGCAGCGGACTTGGGGATAACTATGGCTACACCTTC. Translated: CASSGLGDNYGYTF.

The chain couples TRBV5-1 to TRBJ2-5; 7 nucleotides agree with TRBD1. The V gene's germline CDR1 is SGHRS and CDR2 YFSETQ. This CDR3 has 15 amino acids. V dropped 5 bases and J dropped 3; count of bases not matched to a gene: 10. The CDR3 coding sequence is TGCGCCAGCAGACTGACAGGGAAAGGGGAAGAGACCCAGTACTTC. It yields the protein CASRLTGKGEETQYF.

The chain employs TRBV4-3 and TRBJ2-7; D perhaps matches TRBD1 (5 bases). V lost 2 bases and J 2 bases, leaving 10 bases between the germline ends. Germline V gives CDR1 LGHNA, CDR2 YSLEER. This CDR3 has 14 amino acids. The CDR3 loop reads CASSQTDRTYEQYF. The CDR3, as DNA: TGCGCCAGCAGCCAAACCGACAGAACCTACGAGCAGTACTTC.

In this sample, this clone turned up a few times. CDR3 DNA: TGCGCCAGCAGCCAAGCGGGACAGGGCAACACCGGGGAGCTGTTTTTT. This sequence encodes CASSQAGQGNTGELFF. The chain joins TRBV4-3 to TRBJ2-2; 9 bases fit TRBD1. Trimming took 1 base from V and 2 from J; bases not matched to a gene: 2. Germline V lookup: CDR1 LGHNA, CDR2 YSLEER. This CDR3 has 16 residues.

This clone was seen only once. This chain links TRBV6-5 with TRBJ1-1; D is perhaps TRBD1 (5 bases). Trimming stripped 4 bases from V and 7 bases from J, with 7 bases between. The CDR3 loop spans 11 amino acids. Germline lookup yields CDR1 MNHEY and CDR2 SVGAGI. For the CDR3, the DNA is TGTGCCAGCAGTTTGCAGGGTGAAGCTTTCTTT. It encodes CASSLQGEAFF.

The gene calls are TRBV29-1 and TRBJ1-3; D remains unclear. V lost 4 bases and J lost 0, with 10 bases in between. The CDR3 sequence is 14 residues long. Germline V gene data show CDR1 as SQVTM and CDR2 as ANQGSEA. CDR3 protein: CSVAGRNSGNTIYF. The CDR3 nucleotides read TGCAGCGTTGCGGGTCGCAACTCTGGAAACACCATATATTTT. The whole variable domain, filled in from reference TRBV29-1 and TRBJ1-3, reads SAVISQKPSRDICQRGTSLTIQCQVDSQVTMMFWYRQQPGQSLTLIATANQGSEATYESGFVIDKFPISRPNLTFSTLTVSNMSPEDSSIYLCSVAGRNSGNTIYFGEGSWLTVV.

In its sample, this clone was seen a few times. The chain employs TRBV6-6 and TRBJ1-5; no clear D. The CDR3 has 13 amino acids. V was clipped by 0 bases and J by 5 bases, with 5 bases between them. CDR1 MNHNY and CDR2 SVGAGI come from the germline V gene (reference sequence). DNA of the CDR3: TGTGCCAGCAGTTACTCTCTTGATCAGCCCCAGCATTTT. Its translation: CASSYSLDQPQHF.

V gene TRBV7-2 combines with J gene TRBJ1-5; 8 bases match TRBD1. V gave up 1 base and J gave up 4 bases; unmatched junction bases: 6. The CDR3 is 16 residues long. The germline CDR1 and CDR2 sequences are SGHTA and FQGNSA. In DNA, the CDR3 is TGTGCCAGCAGCTTAGTAGGGACAGGATCAAATCAGCCCCAGCATTTT. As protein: CASSLVGTGSNQPQHF.

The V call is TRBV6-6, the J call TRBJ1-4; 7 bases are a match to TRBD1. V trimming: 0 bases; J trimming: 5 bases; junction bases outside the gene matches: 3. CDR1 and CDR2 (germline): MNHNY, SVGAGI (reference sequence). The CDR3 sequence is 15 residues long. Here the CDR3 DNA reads TGTGCCAGCAGTTACTCCCGGGACAGAAATGAAAAACTGTTTTTT. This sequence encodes CASSYSRDRNEKLFF.

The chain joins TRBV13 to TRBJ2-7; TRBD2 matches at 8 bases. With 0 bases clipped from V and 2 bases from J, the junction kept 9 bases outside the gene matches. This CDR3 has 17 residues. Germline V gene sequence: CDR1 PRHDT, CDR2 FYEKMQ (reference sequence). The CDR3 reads CASSLGHERGLAYEQYF. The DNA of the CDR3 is TGTGCCAGCAGCTTAGGCCATGAGAGGGGACTAGCCTACGAGCAGTACTTC.

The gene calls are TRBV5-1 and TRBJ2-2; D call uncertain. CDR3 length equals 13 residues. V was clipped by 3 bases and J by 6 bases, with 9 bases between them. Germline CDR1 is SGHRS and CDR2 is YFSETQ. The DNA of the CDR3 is TGCGCCAGCAGCTCCCCAGGCGCCGGGGAGCTGTTTTTT. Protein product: CASSSPGAGELFF.

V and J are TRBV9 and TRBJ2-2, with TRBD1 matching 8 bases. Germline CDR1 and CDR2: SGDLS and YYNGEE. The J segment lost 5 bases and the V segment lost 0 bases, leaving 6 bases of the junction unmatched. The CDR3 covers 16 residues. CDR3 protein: CASSVAGTGRTGELFF. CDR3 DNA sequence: TGTGCCAGCAGCGTAGCCGGGACAGGCCGGACCGGGGAGCTGTTTTTT.